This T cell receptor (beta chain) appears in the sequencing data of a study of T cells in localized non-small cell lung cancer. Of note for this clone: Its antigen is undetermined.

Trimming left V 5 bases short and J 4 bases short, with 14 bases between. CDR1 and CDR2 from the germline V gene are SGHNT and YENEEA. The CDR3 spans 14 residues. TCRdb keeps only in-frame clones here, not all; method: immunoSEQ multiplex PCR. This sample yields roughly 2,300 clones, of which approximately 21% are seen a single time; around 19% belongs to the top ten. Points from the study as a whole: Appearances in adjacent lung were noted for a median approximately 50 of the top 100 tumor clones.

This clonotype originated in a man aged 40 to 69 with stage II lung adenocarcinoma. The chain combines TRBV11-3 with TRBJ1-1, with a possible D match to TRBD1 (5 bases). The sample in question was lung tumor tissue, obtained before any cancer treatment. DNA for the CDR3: TGTGCCAGCAGCCACATCAGGGTCGGCACTGAAGCTTTCTTT. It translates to CASSHIRVGTEAFF.